This T cell receptor (beta chain) was sequenced for a study of control samples from healthy donors and cancer patients. Per germline, CDR1 GTSNPN and CDR2 SVGIG (reference sequence). This CDR3 contains 16 residues. V shed 4 bases, J shed 0 bases, and the junction held 11 bases outside the gene matches. Repertoires were generated with immunoSEQ multiplex PCR, while TCRdb's copy carries only in-frame clones and drops some. The sample has approximately 97,000 clones, around 81% seen once. The chain employs TRBV30 and TRBJ1-2; 7 bases match TRBD1. The source material was blood. This TCR was recovered from a young man in good health. The CDR3 is CAWNSRDSSANYGYTF. The CDR3 DNA reads as TGTGCCTGGAATTCCCGGGACAGCTCAGCTAACTATGGCTACACCTTC. Full variable domain (remainder filled in from reference TRBV30 and TRBJ1-2): SQTIHQWPATLVQPVGSPLSLECTVEGTSNPNLYWYRQAAGRGLQLLFYSVGIGQISSEVPQNLSASRPQDRQFILSSKKLLLSDSGFYLCAWNSRDSSANYGYTFGSGTRLTVV.